These 10 T cell receptor beta chains share one sample of origin, sequenced in a study of blood T cell repertoires in COVID-19. Produced via immunoSEQ multiplex PCR; TCRdb's table is partial and in-frame only. This table has around 140,000 clones, approximately 88% appearing once. Source material: peripheral blood. These receptor sequences come from a human donor in a cohort sampled during active COVID-19.

The chain recombines TRBV5-6 with TRBJ2-3; a weak D match, TRBD2 (5 bases). This CDR3 is built from 12 residues. V lost 3 bases and J 8 bases, leaving 10 bases between the germline ends. Germline loops: CDR1 SGHDT, CDR2 YYEEEE. The CDR3 DNA is TGTGCCAGCAGCTGGGGAGAGGGTACGCAGTATTTT. As protein: CASSWGEGTQYF.

With respect to this clone: The junction departs from the called germline gene at one end, perhaps through a read error. The V call is TRBV7-9, the J call TRBJ1-2; 8 nucleotides match TRBD1. The CDR3 totals 14 residues. The germline V gene has CDR1 SEHNR and CDR2 FQNEAQ (reference sequence). The CDR3: CASSLADRVNGYTF. The CDR3 DNA reads TGTGCCAGCAGCTTAGCGGACAGGGTGAATGGATACACCTTC.

The chain uses TRBV9 and TRBJ1-2, with 8 bases identical to TRBD1. The CDR3 covers 15 residues. J was trimmed by 8 bases and V by 3 bases; bases with no gene match: 12. Germline-derived CDR1 and CDR2 are SGDLS and YYNGEE. This CDR3 reads CASSARQGTYSGYTF. CDR3 DNA sequence: TGTGCCAGCAGCGCGCGACAGGGGACCTATTCCGGCTACACCTTC.

The chain uses TRBV7-3 and TRBJ2-5; TRBD1 matches at 7 bases. CDR3 length: 15 residues. Germline loops: CDR1 SGHTA, CDR2 FQGTGA. Unmatched junction bases numbered 5, after V lost 2 bases and J lost 2 bases. CDR3 in DNA: TGTGCCAGCAGCTTACTCGGCAGGGGGCAAGAGACCCAGTACTTC. This codes for CASSLLGRGQETQYF.

The chain carries TRBV2 and TRBJ2-3; no definite D call. Looked up from germline, CDR1 is SNHLY and CDR2 is FYNNEI. V was clipped by 6 bases and J by 2 bases, with 12 bases between them. The CDR3 is 14 amino acids. DNA of the CDR3: TGTGCCAGCAGCGTTCTCACTACCACAGATACGCAGTATTTT. Amino acid sequence: CASSVLTTTDTQYF.

The CDR3 spells CASNGLADSYEQYV. CDR3 in DNA: TGTGCCAGCAATGGACTAGCGGACTCCTACGAGCAGTACGTC. This chain joins TRBV2 and TRBJ2-7, with 10 bases that match TRBD2. This CDR3 comprises 14 residues. Germline V CDR1 and CDR2: SNHLY, FYNNEI. V shed 7 bases and J 0 bases; nucleotides not matched to a gene: 3.

This chain links TRBV6-6 with TRBJ1-1; D call uncertain. V lost 0 bases, J lost 4 bases, and 9 bases lay in between. The germline V gene encodes CDR1 MNHNY and CDR2 SVGAGI (reference sequence). This CDR3 has 14 amino acids. CDR3 region: CASSYSRGGTEAFF. CDR3 in DNA: TGTGCCAGCAGTTACTCCCGGGGAGGCACTGAAGCTTTCTTT.

The rearrangement uses TRBV5-6 and TRBJ2-3; D is unresolved. The CDR3 runs to 16 residues. Per the germline V gene, CDR1 is SGHDT and CDR2 is YYEEEE. Trimming removed 1 base at V and 0 bases at J, with 12 bases between. In nucleotides, the CDR3 is TGTGCCAGCAGCTTGCTAGGCTTAGGCAGCACAGATACGCAGTATTTT. Translated: CASSLLGLGSTDTQYF.

The rearrangement uses TRBV3-1 (or the pseudogene TRBV3-2) and TRBJ1-2, with D unresolved. With 0 bases removed from V and 6 bases from J, the gap between germline ends came to 17 bases. Per germline, CDR1 LGHDT and CDR2 YNNKEL (reference sequence). The CDR3 runs 16 residues. The CDR3 spells CASSQEGGDTRDGYTF. In DNA form, the CDR3 reads TGTGCCAGCAGCCAAGAGGGAGGAGATACTAGGGATGGCTACACCTTC.

The chain's CDR3 is CASSPGVSNQPQHF. The CDR3 bases are TGTGCCAGCAGCCCAGGGGTTAGCAATCAGCCCCAGCATTTT. The V gene is TRBV7-2, the J gene TRBJ1-5; tentative D call: TRBD1 (6 bases). The germline CDR1 and CDR2 sequences are SGHTA and FQGNSA. This CDR3 is built from 14 residues. Trimming removed 5 bases at V and 0 bases at J, with 8 bases between.